The rows below give T cell receptor beta chains drawn from one sample of a study of shared clonotypes between healthy human individuals. Generated by immunoSEQ multiplex PCR, the TCRdb table keeps only in-frame clones and is missing some. The table lists roughly 1 million clones, about 70% of them singletons, with around 1.5% in the top ten. Specimen: memory CD4+ T cells sorted from blood. Receptor source: a man aged 18 to 30 in good health. Each CDR3 is given with its conserved first and last residue. Each record gives: V gene, J gene, CDR3 protein.

TRBV18	TRBJ1-5	CASSHESPQGMQPQHF
TRBV6-6	TRBJ2-1	CASSPVAGENYNEQFF
TRBV30	TRBJ1-4	CAWSVTGEKLFF
TRBV9	TRBJ1-2	CASSAPSYGYTF
TRBV7-8	TRBJ2-7	CASSFRLELYEQYF
TRBV7-2	TRBJ1-6	CASSERAGHYNSPLHF
TRBV29-1	TRBJ2-3	CSAERGTGTDTQYF
TRBV9	TRBJ2-2	CASSVEAGVNGELFF
TRBV27	TRBJ2-1	CASSLIAGKNNEQFF
TRBV27	TRBJ1-1	CASSYRGENTEAFF
TRBV19	TRBJ1-6	CASQDRGGGSPLHF
TRBV19	TRBJ1-3	CASSIRDNLSGNTIYF
TRBV5-1	TRBJ1-6	CASSPEGGYPPLHF
TRBV6-5	TRBJ2-1	CASRLAGGNNEQFF
TRBV6-5	TRBJ2-1	CASSRGRGGDEQFF
TRBV4-3	TRBJ2-7	CASSQARGHPYEQYF
TRBV28	TRBJ2-5	CASSLSGAQETQYF
TRBV20-1	TRBJ2-1	CSATPVEQFF
TRBV6-5	TRBJ2-7	CASRPGQGSYEQYF
TRBV9	TRBJ1-1	CASRTHSRGRPLNTEAFF
TRBV27	TRBJ2-2	CASSWWGGTGELFF
TRBV29-1	TRBJ2-3	CSVEKAAGNTDTQYF
TRBV16	TRBJ1-2	CASTPEPSYGYTF
TRBV10-3	TRBJ2-7	CAISVGILSSYEQYF
TRBV11-2	TRBJ1-4	CASSLGVGVARGKLFF
TRBV7-2	TRBJ1-5	CASSFGHNSNQPQHF
TRBV7-2	TRBJ1-4	CASSLPGGRNEKLFF
TRBV19	TRBJ1-1	CASRDGSVNTEAFF
TRBV5-6	TRBJ2-3	CASSLGGSTDTQYF
TRBV21-1	TRBJ2-2	CASSNERDVTGELFF
TRBV5-4	TRBJ1-1	CASSLPGTGSSEAFF
TRBV30	TRBJ2-3	CAWSVPSGGVDTQYF
TRBV18	TRBJ1-1	CASSPSQGGVEAFF
TRBV4-3	TRBJ2-7	CASSQVPWEGYEQYF
TRBV5-6	TRBJ1-5	CASSPGTALNQPQHF
TRBV29-1	TRBJ1-1	CSVRTGTTNTEAFF
TRBV9	TRBJ2-7	CASSPLAGSGEQYF
TRBV6-1	TRBJ2-6	CASGSSGANVLTF
TRBV29-1	TRBJ2-5	CSVEDPISGAVWAQYF
TRBV2	TRBJ2-1	CASSERISRTLNEQFF
TRBV19	TRBJ2-7	CASSSWAGGFYEQYF
TRBV6-1	TRBJ2-3	CASGRDTDTQYF
TRBV19	TRBJ1-1	CASSMTGDRRREAFF
TRBV18	TRBJ1-3	CASSPSPPGQAKDF
TRBV5-1	TRBJ2-5	CASRVRQGSEETQYF
TRBV6-1	TRBJ1-5	CASSDGRVGQPQHF
TRBV11-3	TRBJ2-2	CASSPTASRTELFF
TRBV6-5	TRBJ1-2	CASTLAGNYGYTF
TRBV4-3	TRBJ2-3	CASSPTSTDTQYF
TRBV4-2	TRBJ2-3	CASSHGGDLTDTQYF